These 30 T cell receptor beta chains came from one sample sequenced in a study of Ad26.COV2.S vaccination and SARS-CoV-2 variants. Treatment in this sample: about 20 received Ad26.COV2.S at low or high dose, single or two shots; a few received placebo; per-sample allocation not given. Following the first vaccine or placebo injection, samples were taken on day 63. Here immunoSEQ multiplex PCR was the method, and the copy in TCRdb shows in-frame clones only, minus some. The sample consists of about 390,000 clones, around nine tenths of them appearing once. This specimen was peripheral blood, taken in a trial of Ad26.COV2.S vaccine versus placebo. Receptor source: a person aged 18-60 years who received the Ad26.COV2.S COVID-19 vaccine or a placebo.

This chain connects TRBV10-3 to TRBJ2-2, with no clear D. The CDR3 contains 14 residues. Germline values: CDR1 ENHRY, CDR2 SYGVKD. Trimming left V 0 bases short and J 7 bases short, with 9 bases between. CDR3 bases: TGTGCCATCAGTGAGTCGATCACGGACGGGGAGCTGTTTTTT. Amino acids: CAISESITDGELFF.

As to this clone: Other DNA sequences of this sample code for an identical CDR3. The J gene is TRBJ1-2, the V gene TRBV20-1; D not resolved. The V end was cut by 1 base, the J end by 3 bases, with 3 bases between. Per the germline V gene, CDR1 is DFQATT and CDR2 is SNEGSKA (reference sequence). The CDR3 is 11 residues long. CDR3 amino acids: CSARAYYGYTF. The CDR3 bases are TGCAGTGCTAGAGCCTACTATGGCTACACCTTC.

The rearrangement joins TRBV4-1 to TRBJ2-3; D not certain. Trimming left V 1 base short and J 0 bases short, with 5 bases between. Germline CDR1 MGHRA, CDR2 YSYEKL. CDR3 length: 14 residues. DNA of the CDR3: TGCGCCAGCAGCCAAGCCACTAGCACAGATACGCAGTATTTT. Encoded protein: CASSQATSTDTQYF.

V gene TRBV3-1 (or the pseudogene TRBV3-2) combines with J gene TRBJ2-3; TRBD2 agrees at 12 bases. Germline values: CDR1 LGHDT, CDR2 YNNKEL (reference sequence). The length of the CDR3 is 17 residues. The junction had 5 bases not matched to a gene; V was cut back by 4 bases and J by 0 bases. The CDR3 protein is CASSRTSGVSSTDTQYF. The CDR3 DNA sequence: TGTGCCAGCAGCCGGACTAGCGGGGTCTCTAGCACAGATACGCAGTATTTT.

The chain uses TRBV4-3 and TRBJ2-2; a weak D match, TRBD1 (6 bases). Germline V gene lookup returns CDR1 LGHNA and CDR2 YSLEER. Trimming took off 2 bases at V and 0 bases at J, with 10 bases between the two ends. The CDR3 extends over 16 amino acids. CDR3 in DNA: TGCGCCAGCAGCCAATGGACAGACGCGAACACCGGGGAGCTGTTTTTT. Translated, it gives CASSQWTDANTGELFF.

J is TRBJ2-7 and V is TRBV27, with unresolved D. CDR1 MNHEY and CDR2 SMNVEV come from the germline V gene (reference sequence). The CDR3 length is 12 residues. The V end lost 8 bases, the J end lost 0 bases, and 8 bases lay between the germline ends. The CDR3 coding sequence is TGTGCCAGCGGGCTGTCCTCCTACGAGCAGTACTTC. It encodes CASGLSSYEQYF.

This chain joins TRBV2 and TRBJ1-1; no firm D call. The CDR3 is made up of 14 amino acids. V lost 3 bases and J 5 bases, leaving 13 bases between the germline ends. Germline lookup yields CDR1 SNHLY and CDR2 FYNNEI. The CDR3 sequence is CASSDSGLSTEAFF. The CDR3 nucleotides read TGTGCCAGCAGTGACTCAGGACTATCGACTGAAGCTTTCTTT.

This chain connects TRBV29-1 to TRBJ2-3; D unclear. The germline V gene encodes CDR1 SQVTM and CDR2 ANQGSEA. The CDR3 loop spans 12 amino acids. Trimming shortened V by 5 bases and J by 6 bases, and 12 bases separated the two germline ends. The CDR3 DNA follows: TGCAGCGTTTATGCATACAAGGATACGCAGTATTTT. Its protein is CSVYAYKDTQYF.

The V gene is TRBV5-1, the J gene TRBJ1-1; D perhaps matches TRBD1 (6 bases). The V and J ends lost 1 base and 1 base respectively, with 11 bases between them. This CDR3 contains 15 residues. The germline gives CDR1 SGHRS, CDR2 YFSETQ. The CDR3 reads CASSLSTGQNTEAFF. CDR3 bases: TGCGCCAGCAGCTTGTCGACAGGACAGAACACTGAAGCTTTCTTT.

The CDR3 region is CASRPAGSGGPKGYF. In DNA, the CDR3 is TGTGCCAGCAGGCCCGCTGGTAGCGGGGGGCCGAAGGGGTACTTC. The rearrangement links TRBV6-5 to TRBJ2-7; 10 positions match TRBD2. The CDR3 runs 15 residues. Germline V CDR1 and CDR2: MNHEY, SVGAGI. After removal of 6 bases from V and 12 bases from J, the junction contained 17 bases not matched to a gene.

The CDR3 sequence: CASSAGQGRDEQYF. The CDR3 DNA reads TGTGCCAGCAGTGCGGGACAGGGTCGGGACGAGCAGTACTTC. The V gene is TRBV25-1, the J gene TRBJ2-7; the match to TRBD1 covers 9 bases. V lost 4 bases and J lost 5; bases outside the gene matches: 6. This CDR3 spans 14 amino acids. CDR1 MGHDK and CDR2 SYGVNS come from the germline V gene.

This sequence joins TRBV3-1 (or the pseudogene TRBV3-2) and TRBJ2-1, with 9 bases identical to TRBD2. The CDR3 contains 23 residues. The germline V gene has CDR1 LGHDT and CDR2 YNNKEL (reference sequence). Germline trimming cut 0 bases from V and 2 bases from J; bases unmatched to any gene: 23. CDR3 sequence: CASSQESWLAGIVTNPTYNEQFF. Here the CDR3 DNA reads TGTGCCAGCAGCCAAGAGTCATGGCTAGCGGGGATAGTAACGAACCCTACCTACAATGAGCAGTTCTTC.

This chain uses TRBV19 with TRBJ1-4; a weak D match, TRBD1 (5 bases). The germline V gene has CDR1 LNHDA and CDR2 SQIVND (reference sequence). The CDR3 loop spans 15 amino acids. V dropped 4 bases and J dropped 5 bases, with 14 bases sitting between them. The CDR3 region is CASSTTDIPNEKLFF. DNA for the CDR3: TGTGCCAGTAGTACAACGGACATTCCCAATGAAAAACTGTTTTTT.

Concerning this clone itself: Other DNA sequences in this sample translate to the same CDR3. V and J are TRBV18 and TRBJ1-5; a possible D gene is TRBD1 (5 bases). The CDR3 is 13 amino acids. V was shortened by 3 bases and J by 5 bases, with 8 bases between the two germline ends. Looked up from germline, CDR1 is KGHSH and CDR2 is LQKENI. The DNA for the CDR3 is TGTGCCAGCTCACCGGGGGGGGATCAGCCCCAGCATTTT. Amino acid sequence: CASSPGGDQPQHF.

About this clone itself: A junction end diverges from the germline sequence, so it may reflect a read error. V gene TRBV23-1 combines with J gene TRBJ1-3; tentatively, D is TRBD1 (6 bases). TRBV23-1 is designated an ORF whose function remains uncertain. The CDR3 has 16 amino acids. CDR3 loop: CSRTDHRPDSGNTIYF. CDR3 coding DNA: TGCTCCAGGACAGACCATCGACCCGACTCTGGAAACACCATATATTTT.

Only one count was recorded for this clone. The chain links TRBV19 to TRBJ2-7; D could derive from TRBD1 or TRBD2 (5 bases each). This CDR3 region has 16 residues. Germline lookup yields CDR1 LNHDA and CDR2 SQIVND (reference sequence). Trimming shortened V by 6 bases and J by 1 base, and 19 bases separated the two germline ends. The CDR3 is CASRMSGTSPSYEQYF. CDR3 in DNA: TGTGCCAGTAGAATGTCCGGGACCTCCCCGTCCTACGAGCAGTACTTC.

The table lists this clone with a few counts. The chain links TRBV23-1 to TRBJ1-6; TRBD1 aligns across 8 bases. TRBV23-1 is an ORF; its function is uncertain. V lost 3 bases and J lost 7; bases outside the gene matches: 11. The CDR3 spans 17 residues. The CDR3 spells CASSHVLLDRGNSPLHF. The CDR3 bases are TGCGCCAGCAGTCATGTGCTACTCGACAGGGGAAATTCACCCCTCCACTTT.

The rearrangement uses TRBV19 and TRBJ1-3; TRBD1 might be the D (6 bases). The ends were cut back, 5 bases at V and 1 base at J, with 12 bases in the middle. Germline V gives CDR1 LNHDA, CDR2 SQIVND (reference sequence). The CDR3 loop spans 15 amino acids. CDR3 region: CASSPRTASGNTIYF. DNA for the CDR3: TGTGCCAGTAGTCCCCGGACAGCTTCTGGAAACACCATATATTTT.

The V call is TRBV24-1, the J call TRBJ1-5; unclear D gene. V was clipped by 9 bases and J by 0 bases, with 11 bases between them. Germline V CDR1 and CDR2: KGHDR, SFDVKD. This CDR3 comprises 14 residues. The chain's CDR3 is CATPARCSNQPQHF. The DNA of the CDR3 is TGTGCCACCCCCGCTAGGTGTAGCAATCAGCCCCAGCATTTT.

The chain carries TRBV7-9 and TRBJ1-3; unclear D gene. The germline CDR1 and CDR2 sequences are SEHNR and FQNEAQ (reference sequence). Trimming stripped 5 bases from V and 0 bases from J, with 17 bases between. This CDR3 is built from 17 residues. The CDR3 nucleotides read TGTGCCAGCAGCCAACTGAGCCCAAGCTTCTCTGGAAACACCATATATTTT. It specifies CASSQLSPSFSGNTIYF.

The V and J genes are TRBV6-6 and TRBJ1-3; D is unresolved. V was pared by 6 bases and J by 0 bases, with 9 bases between. The CDR3 is 14 amino acids. The V gene's germline CDR1 is MNHNY and CDR2 SVGAGI (reference sequence). The CDR3 sequence is CASRRLSSGNTIYF. The CDR3 DNA reads as TGTGCCAGCAGACGGCTCAGCTCTGGAAACACCATATATTTT.

There are a few counts of this clone. The rearrangement joins TRBV5-1 to TRBJ2-7; 8 positions agree with TRBD2. This CDR3 spans 15 amino acids. Trimming took 1 base from V and 3 from J; bases not matched to a gene: 6. Germline V gene data show CDR1 as SGHRS and CDR2 as YFSETQ. DNA of the CDR3: TGCGCCAGCAGCTTGTTCGGGGGGGTGGACTACGAGCAGTACTTC. It encodes CASSLFGGVDYEQYF.

The J gene is TRBJ1-6, the V gene TRBV18, with TRBD1 matching 9 bases. CDR1 is KGHSH, CDR2 LQKENI, per germline. Unmatched junction bases numbered 4, after V lost 6 bases and J lost 7 bases. The CDR3 has 14 amino acids. As DNA, the CDR3 is TGTGCCAGCTCCCTTGGACAGGGGAATTCACCCCTCCACTTT. It yields the protein CASSLGQGNSPLHF.

The genes are TRBV6-5 and TRBJ2-1; 9 bases agree with TRBD2. The CDR3 is made up of 15 amino acids. Germline trimming cut 6 bases from V and 4 bases from J; bases unmatched to any gene: 7. Per the germline V gene, CDR1 is MNHEY and CDR2 is SVGAGI. CDR3 nucleotides: TGTGCCAGCAGCCCCGGACTAGCGATTTACAATGAGCAGTTCTTC. Its protein product is CASSPGLAIYNEQFF.

The chain uses TRBV7-8 and TRBJ2-7, with TRBD2 as a possible D gene (5 bases). The V end lost 1 base, the J end lost 7 bases, and 11 bases lay between the germline ends. Germline-derived CDR1 and CDR2 are SGHVS and FQNEAQ. CDR3 length: 13 amino acids. The CDR3 spells CASSLVRPGEQYF. CDR3 coding DNA: TGTGCCAGCAGCTTAGTCCGGCCGGGGGAGCAGTACTTC.

The V gene is TRBV5-4, the J gene TRBJ2-6; D gene unclear. Trimming removed 0 bases from V and 1 base from J, with 2 bases in between. This CDR3 is 14 amino acids long. Germline CDR1 SGHNT, CDR2 YYREEE (reference sequence). The CDR3 reads CASSLESGANVLTF. The CDR3 nucleotides read TGTGCCAGCAGCTTGGAATCTGGGGCCAACGTCCTGACTTTC. Variable domain in full (rest from reference TRBV5-4 and TRBJ2-6): ETGVTQSPTHLIKTRGQQVTLRCSSQSGHNTVSWYQQALGQGPQFIFQYYREEENGRGNFPPRFSGLQFPNYSSELNVNALELDDSALYLCASSLESGANVLTFGAGSRLTVL.

CDR3 DNA sequence: TGTGCCAGCAGTTACCCGGACAGGTACTTCTTC. Protein sequence: CASSYPDRYFF. J is TRBJ2-1 and V is TRBV6-6; 7 bases agree with TRBD1. V gave up 2 bases and J gave up 16 bases; unmatched junction bases: 5. Germline V gene lookup returns CDR1 MNHNY and CDR2 SVGAGI (reference sequence). This CDR3 is built from 11 residues.

The genes are TRBV7-2 and TRBJ1-1; TRBD1 might be the D (5 bases). Germline V gene data show CDR1 as SGHTA and CDR2 as FQGNSA. Trimming took off 4 bases at V and 1 base at J, with 13 bases between the two ends. This CDR3 has 15 residues. CDR3 protein: CASSSLLGGNTEAFF. CDR3 DNA sequence: TGTGCCAGCAGCTCTTTACTGGGGGGGAACACTGAAGCTTTCTTT.

The gene calls are TRBV4-1 and TRBJ2-7; possible D gene TRBD1, 5 bases. CDR1 and CDR2 from the germline V gene are MGHRA and YSYEKL. The CDR3 has 13 residues. With 1 base removed from V and 5 bases from J, the gap between germline ends came to 9 bases. CDR3 residues: CASSQAAGHEQYF. The DNA of the CDR3 is TGCGCCAGCAGCCAAGCAGCAGGGCACGAGCAGTACTTC.

V is TRBV7-9 and J is TRBJ1-1; no reliable D call. CDR3 length: 14 residues. The V gene's germline CDR1 is SEHNR and CDR2 FQNEAQ (reference sequence). V dropped 1 base and J dropped 2 bases, with 8 bases sitting between them. The CDR3, as DNA: TGTGCCAGCAGCTTAGTAGTCATCAACACTGAAGCTTTCTTT. This sequence encodes CASSLVVINTEAFF. The full variable domain, completed using reference TRBV7-9 and TRBJ1-1, is DTGVSQNPRHKITKRGQNVTFRCDPISEHNRLYWYRQTLGQGPEFLTYFQNEAQLEKSRLLSDRFSAERPKGSFSTLEIQRTEQGDSAMYLCASSLVVINTEAFFGQGTRLTVV.